These 9 T cell receptor beta chains originate from one sample sequenced in a study of blood T cell repertoires in COVID-19. Produced via immunoSEQ multiplex PCR; TCRdb's table is partial and in-frame only. The table includes almost 55,000 clones, roughly 91% detected once. The material sequenced was peripheral blood. These receptors were collected from a man over 45 with active COVID-19.

The rearrangement links TRBV9 to TRBJ1-2; the D is unclear. The CDR3 extends over 13 amino acids. The ends were cut back, 4 bases at V and 2 bases at J, with 9 bases in the middle. Germline-derived CDR1 and CDR2 are SGDLS and YYNGEE. CDR3 DNA: TGTGCCAGCAGCCGGGATGCAAACTATGGCTACACCTTC. It yields the protein CASSRDANYGYTF.

This clone was observed once. This sequence joins TRBV5-5 and TRBJ1-6, with a possible D match to TRBD1 (5 bases). Germline CDR1 reads SGHKS; CDR2 reads YYEKEE (reference sequence). CDR3 length equals 20 residues. V lost 0 bases, J lost 0 bases, and 19 bases lay in between. The CDR3 DNA sequence: TGTGCCAGCAGCTTGGTAGCGACACGGGGGTTGAGCTCCTATAATTCACCCCTCCACTTT. It encodes CASSLVATRGLSSYNSPLHF.

This rearrangement joins TRBV7-9 to TRBJ2-3, with D perhaps matching TRBD2 (5 bases). V lost 3 bases, J lost 3 bases, and 13 bases lay in between. This CDR3 is 15 amino acids long. The germline gives CDR1 SEHNR, CDR2 FQNEAQ (reference sequence). CDR3 coding DNA: TGTGCCAGCAGCTTTACTGACGGGGAGACAGATACGCAGTATTTT. Translating it yields CASSFTDGETDTQYF.

V and J are TRBV7-2 and TRBJ2-3; D remains ambiguous. The germline V and J ends were trimmed by 5 bases and 5 bases, with 8 bases remaining between them. This CDR3 has 12 amino acids. Looked up from germline, CDR1 is SGHTA and CDR2 is FQGNSA. As DNA, the CDR3 is TGTGCCAGCAGCCAATGGAGAGATACGCAGTATTTT. This codes for CASSQWRDTQYF. Full variable domain (rest looked up from reference TRBV7-2 and TRBJ2-3): GAGVSQSPSNKVTEKGKDVELRCDPISGHTALYWYRQSLGQGLEFLIYFQGNSAPDKSGLPSDRFSAERTGGSVSTLTIQRTQQEDSAVYLCASSQWRDTQYFGPGTRLTVL.

This clone was recorded a few times. The chain uses TRBV6-6 and TRBJ1-5; unclear D gene. The CDR3 sequence is 13 residues long. Deletions cut 10 bases from V and 0 bases from J, with 10 bases between. Germline V lookup: CDR1 MNHNY, CDR2 SVGAGI (reference sequence). The chain's CDR3 is CATAQSSNQPQHF. The CDR3 region has the DNA TGTGCCACCGCACAGAGTAGCAATCAGCCCCAGCATTTT.

The V call is TRBV5-1, the J call TRBJ2-2; a possible D gene is TRBD1 (6 bases). The germline V gene encodes CDR1 SGHRS and CDR2 YFSETQ. The CDR3 length is 13 residues. Trimming removed 4 bases from V and 6 bases from J, with 10 bases in between. The chain's CDR3 is CASSQGRPGELFF. The CDR3 DNA reads TGCGCCAGCAGCCAGGGGAGACCCGGGGAGCTGTTTTTT.

The chain has TRBV12-3 or TRBV12-4 and TRBJ2-3; TRBD2 agrees at 7 bases. The length of the CDR3 is 12 residues. Trimming removed 8 bases from V and 2 bases from J; junction bases left unmatched: 1. As DNA, the CDR3 is TGTGCCAGCGGGGGGGTCACAGATACGCAGTATTTT. As protein: CASGGVTDTQYF.

This sequence joins TRBV6-6 and TRBJ2-7; the D gene is possibly TRBD1 (5 bases). V was trimmed by 2 bases and J by 0 bases, leaving 8 bases between them. The CDR3 length is 14 residues. CDR1 MNHNY and CDR2 SVGAGI come from the germline V gene (reference sequence). The chain's CDR3 is CASSYGANSYEQYF. The CDR3 DNA is TGTGCCAGCAGTTACGGGGCCAACTCCTACGAGCAGTACTTC.

This clone was seen a single time. The CDR3 DNA reads as TGCGCCAGCAGCTCTACAGGGGGTGACGCTGAAGCTTTCTTT. Encoded protein: CASSSTGGDAEAFF. J is TRBJ1-1 and V is TRBV5-1; 8 bases are a match to TRBD1. Germline V lookup: CDR1 SGHRS, CDR2 YFSETQ. This CDR3 spans 14 amino acids. Unmatched junction bases numbered 7, after V lost 3 bases and J lost 6 bases.